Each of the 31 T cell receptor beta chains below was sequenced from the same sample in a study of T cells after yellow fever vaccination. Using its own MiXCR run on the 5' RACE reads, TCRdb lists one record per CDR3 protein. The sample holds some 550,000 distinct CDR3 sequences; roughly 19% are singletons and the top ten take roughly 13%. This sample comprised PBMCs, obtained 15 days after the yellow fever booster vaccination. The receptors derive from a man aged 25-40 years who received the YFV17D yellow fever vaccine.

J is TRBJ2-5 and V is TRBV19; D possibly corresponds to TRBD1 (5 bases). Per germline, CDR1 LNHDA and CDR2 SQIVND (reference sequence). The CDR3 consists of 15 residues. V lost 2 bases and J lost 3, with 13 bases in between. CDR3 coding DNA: TGTGCCAGTAGTATAAAGGGCCAGGACAAAGAGACCCAGTACTTC. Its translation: CASSIKGQDKETQYF.

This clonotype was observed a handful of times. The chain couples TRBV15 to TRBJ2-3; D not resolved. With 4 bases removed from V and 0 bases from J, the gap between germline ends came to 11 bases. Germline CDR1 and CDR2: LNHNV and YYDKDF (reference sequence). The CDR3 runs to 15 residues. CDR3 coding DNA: TGTGCCACCAGCAATATCGGGTCTAGCACAGATACGCAGTATTTT. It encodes CATSNIGSSTDTQYF.

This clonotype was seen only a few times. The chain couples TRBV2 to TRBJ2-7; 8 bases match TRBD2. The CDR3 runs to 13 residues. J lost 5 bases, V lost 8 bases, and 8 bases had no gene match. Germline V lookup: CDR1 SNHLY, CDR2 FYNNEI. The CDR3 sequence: CASLLAGSNEQYF. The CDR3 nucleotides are TGTGCCAGCCTCTTAGCGGGATCCAACGAGCAGTACTTC.

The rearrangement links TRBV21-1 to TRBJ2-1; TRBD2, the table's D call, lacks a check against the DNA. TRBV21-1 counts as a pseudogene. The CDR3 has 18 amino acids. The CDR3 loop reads CASSSRGQLAGVRGEQFF. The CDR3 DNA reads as TGTGCCAGCAGCTCTCGGGGTCAACTAGCGGGAGTACGTGGTGAGCAGTTCTTC.

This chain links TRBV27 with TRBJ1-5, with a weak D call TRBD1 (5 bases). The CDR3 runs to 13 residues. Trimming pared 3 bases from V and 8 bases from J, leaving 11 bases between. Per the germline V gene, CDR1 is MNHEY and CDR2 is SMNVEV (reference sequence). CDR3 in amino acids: CASSLGVREPQHF. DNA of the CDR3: TGTGCCAGCAGTTTGGGGGTCAGGGAGCCCCAGCATTTT.

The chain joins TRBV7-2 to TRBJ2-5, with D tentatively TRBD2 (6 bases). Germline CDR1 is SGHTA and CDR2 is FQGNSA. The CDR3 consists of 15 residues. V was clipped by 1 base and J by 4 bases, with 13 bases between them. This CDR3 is CASSLELGGAETQYF. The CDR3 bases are TGTGCCAGCAGCTTAGAATTGGGGGGAGCAGAGACCCAGTACTTC.

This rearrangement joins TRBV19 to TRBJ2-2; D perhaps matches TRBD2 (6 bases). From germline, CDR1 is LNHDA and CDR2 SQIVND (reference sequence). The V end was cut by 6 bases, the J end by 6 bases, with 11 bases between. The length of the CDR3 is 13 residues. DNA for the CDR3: TGTGCCAGTAGCACGGAGCGGGCCGGGGAGCTGTTTTTT. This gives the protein CASSTERAGELFF.

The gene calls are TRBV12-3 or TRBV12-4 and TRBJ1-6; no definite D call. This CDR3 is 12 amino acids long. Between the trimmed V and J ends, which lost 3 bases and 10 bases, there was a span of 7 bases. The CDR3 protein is CASSLNQSPLHF. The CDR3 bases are TGTGCCAGCAGTTTGAATCAGTCACCCCTCCACTTT.

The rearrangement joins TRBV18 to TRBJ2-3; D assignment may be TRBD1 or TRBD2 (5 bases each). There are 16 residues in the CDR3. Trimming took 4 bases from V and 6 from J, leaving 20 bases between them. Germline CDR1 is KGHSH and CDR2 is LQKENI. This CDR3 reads CASSLTGALESDTQYF. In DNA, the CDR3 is TGTGCCAGCTCACTCACCGGGGCCCTGGAGAGTGATACGCAGTATTTT.

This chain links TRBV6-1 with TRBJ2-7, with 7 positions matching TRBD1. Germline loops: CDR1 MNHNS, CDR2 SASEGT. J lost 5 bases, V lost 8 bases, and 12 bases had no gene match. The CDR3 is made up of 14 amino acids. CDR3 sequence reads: CASSGQGVLDEQYF. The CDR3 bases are TGTGCCAGCTCGGGGCAGGGGGTTCTAGACGAGCAGTACTTC.

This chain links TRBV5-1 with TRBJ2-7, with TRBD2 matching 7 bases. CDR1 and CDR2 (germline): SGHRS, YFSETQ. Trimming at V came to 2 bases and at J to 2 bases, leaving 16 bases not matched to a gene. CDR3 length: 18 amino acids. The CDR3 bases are TGCGCCAGCAGCTTTCAAGCGCCTGGGGGAGCGGGAACCTACGAGCAGTACTTC. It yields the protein CASSFQAPGGAGTYEQYF.

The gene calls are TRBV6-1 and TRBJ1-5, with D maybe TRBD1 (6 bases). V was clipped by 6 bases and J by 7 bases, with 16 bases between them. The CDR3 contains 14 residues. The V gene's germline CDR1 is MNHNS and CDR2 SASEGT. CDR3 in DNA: TGTGCCAGCAGCCCCACAGGGACGGGACAGCCCCAGCATTTT. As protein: CASSPTGTGQPQHF.

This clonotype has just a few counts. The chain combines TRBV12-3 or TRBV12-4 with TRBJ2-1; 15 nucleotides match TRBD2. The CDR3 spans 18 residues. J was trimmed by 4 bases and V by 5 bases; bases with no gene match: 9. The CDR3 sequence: CASSRSNGLAGGYNEQFF. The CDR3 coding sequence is TGTGCCAGCAGTCGCTCAAACGGACTAGCGGGAGGGTACAATGAGCAGTTCTTC.

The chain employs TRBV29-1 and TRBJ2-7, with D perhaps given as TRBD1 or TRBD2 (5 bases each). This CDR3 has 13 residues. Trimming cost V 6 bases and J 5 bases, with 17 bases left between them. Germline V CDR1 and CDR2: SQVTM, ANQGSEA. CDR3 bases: TGCAGCGTGGGGACGGGGTTAAGGGACGAGCAGTACTTC. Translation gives CSVGTGLRDEQYF.

As DNA, the CDR3 is TGCGCCAGCAGCCGGACGACAGGGAACAATCAGCCCCAGCATTTT. Its protein is CASSRTTGNNQPQHF. The genes are TRBV4-3 and TRBJ1-5; TRBD1 matches at 7 bases. CDR3 length: 15 amino acids. CDR1 and CDR2 (germline): LGHNA, YSLEER. V shed 4 bases, J shed 3 bases, and the junction held 6 bases outside the gene matches.

CDR3 DNA: TGTGCCAGCAGCTTAGATGGTCCTAGTGATACGCAGTATTTT. As protein: CASSLDGPSDTQYF. The chain recombines TRBV7-2 with TRBJ2-3; D is uncertain. Trimming took off 1 base at V and 6 bases at J, with 11 bases between the two ends. The CDR3 totals 14 residues. Germline CDR1 and CDR2: SGHTA and FQGNSA.

The CDR3 DNA is TGTGCCATCAGTTTTCGACCGGGACAAGAGGATGAGCAGTTCTTC. The encoded protein is CAISFRPGQEDEQFF. The chain joins TRBV10-3 to TRBJ2-1, with a weak D call TRBD1 (6 bases). Trimming shortened V by 5 bases and J by 8 bases, and 19 bases separated the two germline ends. The CDR3 covers 15 residues. Germline V gene data show CDR1 as ENHRY and CDR2 as SYGVKD.

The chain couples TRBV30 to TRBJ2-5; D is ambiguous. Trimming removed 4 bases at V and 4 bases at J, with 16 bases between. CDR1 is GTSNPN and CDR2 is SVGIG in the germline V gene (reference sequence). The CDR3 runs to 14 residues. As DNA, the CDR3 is TGTGCCTGGAAATCGGTCCTTCTTTCAGAGACCCAGTACTTC. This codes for CAWKSVLLSETQYF.

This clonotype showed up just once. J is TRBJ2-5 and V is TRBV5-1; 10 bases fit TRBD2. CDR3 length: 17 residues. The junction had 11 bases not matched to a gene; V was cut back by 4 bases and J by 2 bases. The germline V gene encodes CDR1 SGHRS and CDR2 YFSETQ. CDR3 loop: CASSGSGRLPSQETQYF. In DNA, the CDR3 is TGCGCCAGCAGCGGTAGCGGGAGGCTACCATCTCAAGAGACCCAGTACTTC.

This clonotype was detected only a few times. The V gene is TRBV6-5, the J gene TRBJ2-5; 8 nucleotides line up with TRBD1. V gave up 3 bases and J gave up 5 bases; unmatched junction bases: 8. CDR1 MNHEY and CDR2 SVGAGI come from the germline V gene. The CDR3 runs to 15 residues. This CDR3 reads CASSYRPDRAETQYF. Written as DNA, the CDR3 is TGTGCCAGCAGTTATCGCCCGGACAGGGCGGAGACCCAGTACTTC.

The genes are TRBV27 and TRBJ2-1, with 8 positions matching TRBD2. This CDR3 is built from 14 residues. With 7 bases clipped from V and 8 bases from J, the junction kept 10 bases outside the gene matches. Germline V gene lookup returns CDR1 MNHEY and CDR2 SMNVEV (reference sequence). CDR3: CASNTRLAYDEQFF. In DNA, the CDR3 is TGTGCCAGCAATACAAGACTAGCGTACGATGAGCAGTTCTTC.

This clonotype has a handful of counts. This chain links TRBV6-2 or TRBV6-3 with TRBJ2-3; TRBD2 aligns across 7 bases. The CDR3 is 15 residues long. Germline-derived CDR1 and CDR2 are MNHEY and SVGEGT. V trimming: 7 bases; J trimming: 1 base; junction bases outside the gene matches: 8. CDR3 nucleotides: TGTGCCAGCACTCCCGGGACTACTGGCACAGATACGCAGTATTTT. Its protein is CASTPGTTGTDTQYF.

The CDR3 region is CASLPATSGSYEQYF. The DNA of the CDR3 is TGTGCCAGCCTCCCCGCGACTAGCGGAAGCTACGAGCAGTACTTC. The gene calls are TRBV6-1 and TRBJ2-7, with 9 bases aligning to TRBD2. This CDR3 is 15 amino acids long. CDR1 MNHNS and CDR2 SASEGT come from the germline V gene. The J segment lost 3 bases and the V segment lost 8 bases, leaving 11 bases of the junction unmatched.

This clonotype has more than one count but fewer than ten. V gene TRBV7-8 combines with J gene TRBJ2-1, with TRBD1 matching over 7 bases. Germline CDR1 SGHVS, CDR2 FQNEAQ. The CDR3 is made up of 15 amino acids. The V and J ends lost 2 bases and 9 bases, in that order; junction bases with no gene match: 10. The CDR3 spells CASSLLKGARPEQFF. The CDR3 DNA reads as TGTGCCAGCAGCTTACTGAAGGGGGCCCGGCCTGAGCAGTTCTTC.

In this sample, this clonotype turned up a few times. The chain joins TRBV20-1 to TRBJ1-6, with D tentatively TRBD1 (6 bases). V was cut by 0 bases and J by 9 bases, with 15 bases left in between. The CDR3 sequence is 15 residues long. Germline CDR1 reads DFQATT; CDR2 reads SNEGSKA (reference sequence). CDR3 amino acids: CSARDFKGVASPLHF. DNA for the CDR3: TGCAGTGCTAGAGATTTCAAGGGGGTTGCTTCACCCCTCCACTTT.

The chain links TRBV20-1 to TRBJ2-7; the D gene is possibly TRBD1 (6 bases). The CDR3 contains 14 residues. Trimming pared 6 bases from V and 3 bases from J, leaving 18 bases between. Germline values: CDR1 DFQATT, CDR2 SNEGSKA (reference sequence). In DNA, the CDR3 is TGCAGTGCCCCCCAACTAGACAGGATCTACGAGCAGTACTTC. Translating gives CSAPQLDRIYEQYF.

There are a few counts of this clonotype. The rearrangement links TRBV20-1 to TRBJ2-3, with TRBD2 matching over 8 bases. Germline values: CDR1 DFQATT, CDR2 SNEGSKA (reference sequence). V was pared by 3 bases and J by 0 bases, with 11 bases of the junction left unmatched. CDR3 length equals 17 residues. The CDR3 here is CSARSGGASGSTDTQYF. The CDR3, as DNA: TGCAGTGCTAGGAGTGGGGGGGCTAGCGGGAGCACAGATACGCAGTATTTT.

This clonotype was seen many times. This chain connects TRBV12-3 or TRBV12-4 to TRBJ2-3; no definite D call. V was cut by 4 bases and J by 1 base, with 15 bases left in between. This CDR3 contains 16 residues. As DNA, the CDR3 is TGTGCCAGCAGTTCCCCCCGGGTACTGGGCACAGATACGCAGTATTTT. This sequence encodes CASSSPRVLGTDTQYF.

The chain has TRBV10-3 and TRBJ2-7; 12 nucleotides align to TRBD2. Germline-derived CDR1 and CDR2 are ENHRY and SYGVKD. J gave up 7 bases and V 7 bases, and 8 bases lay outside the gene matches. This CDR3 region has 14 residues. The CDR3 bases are TGTGCCATCACCCGACTAGCGGGAGAGGAAGAGCAGTACTTC. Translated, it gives CAITRLAGEEEQYF.

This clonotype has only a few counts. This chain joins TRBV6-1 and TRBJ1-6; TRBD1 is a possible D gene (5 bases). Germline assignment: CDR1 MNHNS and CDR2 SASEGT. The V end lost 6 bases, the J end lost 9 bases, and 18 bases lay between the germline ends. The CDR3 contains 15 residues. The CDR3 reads CASREAGGLGSPLHF. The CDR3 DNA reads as TGTGCCAGCAGAGAGGCCGGGGGACTGGGTTCACCCCTCCACTTT.

The CDR3 DNA follows: TGTGCCAGCAGCTTCGGGGCTAGCGGGATCTACGAGCAGTACTTC. It codes for CASSFGASGIYEQYF. This sequence joins TRBV11-1 and TRBJ2-7; 9 positions match TRBD2. This CDR3 region has 15 residues. In germline, CDR1 is SGHAT, CDR2 FQDESV (reference sequence). The J segment lost 3 bases and the V segment lost 3 bases, leaving 6 bases of the junction unmatched.